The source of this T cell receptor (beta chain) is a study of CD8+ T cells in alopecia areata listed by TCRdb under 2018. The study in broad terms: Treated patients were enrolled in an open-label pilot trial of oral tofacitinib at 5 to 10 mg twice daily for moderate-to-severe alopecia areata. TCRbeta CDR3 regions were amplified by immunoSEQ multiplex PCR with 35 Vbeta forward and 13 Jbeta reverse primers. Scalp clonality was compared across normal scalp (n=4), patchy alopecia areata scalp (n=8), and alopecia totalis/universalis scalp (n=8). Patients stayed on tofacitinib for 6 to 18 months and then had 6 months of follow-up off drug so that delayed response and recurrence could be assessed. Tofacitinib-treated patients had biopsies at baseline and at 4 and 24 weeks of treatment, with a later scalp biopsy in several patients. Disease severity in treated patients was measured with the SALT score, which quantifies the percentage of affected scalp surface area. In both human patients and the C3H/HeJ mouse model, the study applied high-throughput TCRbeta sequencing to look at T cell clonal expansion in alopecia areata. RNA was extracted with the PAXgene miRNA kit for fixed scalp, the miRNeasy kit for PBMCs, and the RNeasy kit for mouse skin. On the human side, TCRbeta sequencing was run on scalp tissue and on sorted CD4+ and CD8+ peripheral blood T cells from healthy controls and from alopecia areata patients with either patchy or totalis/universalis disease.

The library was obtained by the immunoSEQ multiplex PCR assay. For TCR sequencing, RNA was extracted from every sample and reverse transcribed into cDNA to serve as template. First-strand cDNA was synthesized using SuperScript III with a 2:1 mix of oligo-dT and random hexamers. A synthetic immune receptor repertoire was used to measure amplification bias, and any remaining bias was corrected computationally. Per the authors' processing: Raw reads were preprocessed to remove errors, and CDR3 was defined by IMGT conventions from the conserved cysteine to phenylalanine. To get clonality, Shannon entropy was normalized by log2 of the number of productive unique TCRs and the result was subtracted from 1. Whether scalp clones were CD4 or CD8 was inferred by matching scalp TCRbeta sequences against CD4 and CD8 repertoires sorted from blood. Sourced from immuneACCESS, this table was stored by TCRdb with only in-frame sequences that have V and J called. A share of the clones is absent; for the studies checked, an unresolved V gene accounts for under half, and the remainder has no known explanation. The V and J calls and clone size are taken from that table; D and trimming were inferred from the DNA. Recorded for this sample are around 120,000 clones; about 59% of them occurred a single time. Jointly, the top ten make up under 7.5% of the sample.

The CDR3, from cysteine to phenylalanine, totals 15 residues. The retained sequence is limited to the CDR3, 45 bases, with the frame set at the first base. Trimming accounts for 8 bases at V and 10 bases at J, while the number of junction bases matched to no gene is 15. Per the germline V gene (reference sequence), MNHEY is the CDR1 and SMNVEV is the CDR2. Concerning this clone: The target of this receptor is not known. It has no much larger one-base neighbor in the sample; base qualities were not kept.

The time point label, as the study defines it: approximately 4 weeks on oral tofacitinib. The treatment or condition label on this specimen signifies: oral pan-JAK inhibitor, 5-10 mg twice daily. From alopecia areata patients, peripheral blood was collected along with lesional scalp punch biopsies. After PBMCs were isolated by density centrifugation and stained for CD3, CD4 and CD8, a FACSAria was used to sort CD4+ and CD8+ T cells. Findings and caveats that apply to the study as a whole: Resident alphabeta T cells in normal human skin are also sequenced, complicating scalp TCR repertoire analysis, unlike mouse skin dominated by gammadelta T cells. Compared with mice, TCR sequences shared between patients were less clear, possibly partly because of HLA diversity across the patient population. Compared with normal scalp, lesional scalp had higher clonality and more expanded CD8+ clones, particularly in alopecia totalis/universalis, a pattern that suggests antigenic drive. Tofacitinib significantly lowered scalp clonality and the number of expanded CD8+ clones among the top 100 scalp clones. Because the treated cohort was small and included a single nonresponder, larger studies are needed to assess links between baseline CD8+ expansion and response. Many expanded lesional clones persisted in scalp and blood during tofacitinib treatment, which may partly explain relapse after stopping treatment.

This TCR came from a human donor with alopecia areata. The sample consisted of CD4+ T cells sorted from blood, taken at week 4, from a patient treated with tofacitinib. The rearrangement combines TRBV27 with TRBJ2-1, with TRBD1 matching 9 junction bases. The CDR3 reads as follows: CASVSSGTGSNEQFF. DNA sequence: TGTGCCAGCGTATCTTCGGGGACAGGGTCAAACGAGCAGTTCTTC.